This T cell receptor (beta chain) derives from a study of siplizumab effects on memory and regulatory T cells (dated by TCRdb to the late 2010s). About the full investigation: The study looked at the effect of siplizumab, an anti-CD2 antibody, on alloreactive T-cell subsets in allogeneic mixed lymphocyte reactions made from human PBMCs. The investigation overall reported the following: No functional confirmation was obtained for the suppressive function of proliferating Tregs from siplizumab cultures. Of the alloreactive CD4+ clones that could be mapped, the Treg-derived share averaged around 70% with siplizumab compared with about 25% in control reactions. Unstimulated naive T cells appeared to be more diverse than memory T cells, and naive cells seemed to make a substantial contribution to the alloresponse. For roughly 80-97% of proliferating CD4+ or CD8+ clones, no naive or memory phenotype could be assigned. The cumulative frequency of alloreactive sequences traceable to unstimulated CD4+ memory T cells was significantly reduced by siplizumab. Sequences below about 10^-5 frequency were poorly captured, so only a minor fraction of alloreactive clones could be mapped to unstimulated subsets.

The library was generated by the immunoSEQ multiplex PCR assay. The deep sequencing platform assayed about 10^5 TCR templates per sample. Genomic DNA extracted from sorted T cells was the material used for TCRbeta CDR3 sequencing. In the paper's pipeline: The R programming language was used for the clonal analysis of the TCRbeta CDR3 data. Unstimulated samples were compared with post-reaction CFSE-low samples to define alloreactive CD4+ and CD8+ clones. By matching sequences to the repertoires of sorted unstimulated Treg and non-Treg cells, each alloreactive CD4+ clone was assigned a regulatory or non-regulatory origin. TCRdb retrieved this table from immuneACCESS and kept in-frame rearrangements only. Not all clones are present; in checked studies, unresolved V genes account for under half, and no reason is known for the remainder. V, J and clone size are taken as reported in that table, and D and trimming were inferred from the DNA itself. Recorded for this sample are about 87,000 clones; approximately 88% of them occurred a single time. Of the sample, around 1.6% falls within the top ten clones.

Its CDR3 holds 11 amino acids, cysteine through phenylalanine. Solely the CDR3 DNA is kept, with 33 bases framed from the first base. V is pared back by 3 bases and J by 3 bases, with 5 bases lying between the germline termini. The CDR1 and CDR2 encoded by the germline V gene are SQVTM and ANQGSEA. Sorted unstimulated T cells, along with proliferating T cells recovered from mixed lymphocyte reactions, underwent TCRbeta CDR3 sequencing. Fresh whole blood from approximately 9 HLA-typed healthy donors was used to isolate PBMCs. To map where alloreactive clones came from, unstimulated CD4+ regulatory T cells were FACS-sorted. Notes on this clone: It lacks a known antigen. No qualities accompany the bases; no much larger clone lies one base away.

The chain uses TRBV29-1 and TRBJ1-2, with TRBD1 tentatively as D gene (5 bases match). The sequence was collected from a human donor in good health. The sequencing input was Tregs sorted from blood. This receptor has the CDR3 CSVDRDYGYTF. The nucleotide sequence reads TGCAGCGTTGACAGGGACTATGGCTACACCTTC.